These 21 T cell receptor beta chains share one sample of origin, sequenced in a study of T cell responses to AZD1222 COVID-19 vaccine. The protocol was immunoSEQ multiplex PCR, while the TCRdb copy is restricted to in-frame clones and leaves out a portion. The top ten clones hold roughly 5.3% of a sample with tens of thousands of clones, roughly 90% of them seen once. Sequenced material: peripheral blood, taken 28 days after the second AZD1222 dose. Receptors originate from an adult who received the AZD1222 COVID-19 vaccine.

This clone was recorded a few times. The chain couples TRBV7-9 to TRBJ2-3; perhaps TRBD1 as D (5 bases). V was clipped by 2 bases and J by 0 bases, with 12 bases between them. The germline V gene encodes CDR1 SEHNR and CDR2 FQNEAQ (reference sequence). This CDR3 has 16 residues. CDR3 sequence reads: CASSLLADTSTDTQYF. The CDR3 region has the DNA TGTGCCAGCAGCTTACTGGCGGACACGAGCACAGATACGCAGTATTTT.

The chain couples TRBV6-1 to TRBJ1-2; maybe TRBD1 (5 bases). V dropped 3 bases and J dropped 2 bases, with 16 bases sitting between them. This CDR3 contains 16 residues. CDR1 MNHNS and CDR2 SASEGT come from the germline V gene. CDR3 residues: CASSDPGTGQNYGYTF. CDR3 nucleotides: TGTGCCAGCAGTGACCCGGGGACGGGTCAAAACTATGGCTACACCTTC.

V and J are TRBV6-1 and TRBJ2-7; TRBD1 or TRBD2 may be the D gene (6 bases each). This CDR3 comprises 14 residues. Germline V lookup: CDR1 MNHNS, CDR2 SASEGT. Trimming left V 2 bases short and J 3 bases short, with 11 bases between. The CDR3 DNA is TGTGCCAGCAGTGAAATACAGGGAGGCTACGAGCAGTACTTC. Amino acid sequence: CASSEIQGGYEQYF.

The rearrangement joins TRBV9 to TRBJ2-3; TRBD2 matches at 11 bases. This CDR3 is 16 amino acids long. The germline CDR1 and CDR2 sequences are SGDLS and YYNGEE. V lost 2 bases and J lost 2; bases outside the gene matches: 4. The CDR3 loop reads CASSVGLAGYTDTQYF. For the CDR3, the DNA is TGTGCCAGCAGCGTCGGACTAGCGGGCTACACAGATACGCAGTATTTT.

This rearrangement joins TRBV5-1 to TRBJ1-3; D remains ambiguous. The V end lost 2 bases, the J end lost 0 bases, and 3 bases lay between the germline ends. The germline V gene has CDR1 SGHRS and CDR2 YFSETQ. There are 13 residues in the CDR3. The CDR3 sequence is CASSLDSGNTIYF. CDR3 DNA sequence: TGCGCCAGCAGCTTAGACTCTGGAAACACCATATATTTT.

The CDR3 sequence is CASSLITGGYEQYF. The CDR3 DNA reads TGTGCCAGCAGCTTAATAACAGGGGGCTACGAGCAGTACTTC. This chain uses TRBV5-5 with TRBJ2-7, with 8 bases aligning to TRBD1. The ends lost 2 bases at V and 3 bases at J; junction bases unmatched: 4. The CDR3 runs to 14 residues. From germline, CDR1 is SGHKS and CDR2 YYEKEE (reference sequence).

The gene calls are TRBV7-2 and TRBJ2-1; 12 bases line up with TRBD2. Germline V gene lookup returns CDR1 SGHTA and CDR2 FQGNSA. This CDR3 has 18 amino acids. Trimming at V came to 5 bases and at J to 4 bases, leaving 12 bases not matched to a gene. CDR3 loop: CASSPDPLAGGLYNEQFF. CDR3 DNA sequence: TGTGCCAGCAGCCCTGACCCGCTAGCGGGAGGGTTGTACAATGAGCAGTTCTTC.

The rearrangement uses TRBV28 and TRBJ1-5; tentatively, D is TRBD1 (6 bases). The CDR3 extends over 14 amino acids. Germline CDR1 reads MDHEN; CDR2 reads SYDVKM. With 3 bases removed from V and 10 bases from J, the gap between germline ends came to 16 bases. CDR3 coding DNA: TGTGCCAGCAGTTTCTCAGGGGCTGTACCCCCCCAGCATTTT. Translated: CASSFSGAVPPQHF.

A single count supports this clone. The rearrangement links TRBV28 to TRBJ2-1; D is ambiguous. The CDR3 spans 16 residues. Germline V gene data show CDR1 as MDHEN and CDR2 as SYDVKM. V lost 6 bases to trimming and J lost 0 bases, with 15 bases between them. CDR3 sequence: CASSPPTPNSYNEQFF. The CDR3 nucleotides are TGTGCCAGCAGCCCCCCGACCCCAAACTCCTACAATGAGCAGTTCTTC.

The chain joins TRBV4-1 to TRBJ2-7; D possibly corresponds to TRBD1 (6 bases). The CDR3 loop spans 15 amino acids. Germline assignment: CDR1 MGHRA and CDR2 YSYEKL. Trimming pared 3 bases from V and 0 bases from J, leaving 12 bases between. The CDR3 region is CASSQMDSSSYEQYF. The CDR3 region has the DNA TGCGCCAGCAGCCAGATGGACAGCAGCTCCTACGAGCAGTACTTC.

The genes are TRBV9 and TRBJ2-3; D not certain. The CDR3 contains 13 residues. CDR1 and CDR2 (germline): SGDLS, YYNGEE. Deletions cut 4 bases from V and 3 bases from J, with 9 bases between. The CDR3 DNA reads TGTGCCAGCAGCCCCGGGCCGACAGATACGCAGTATTTT. It codes for CASSPGPTDTQYF.

This clone turned up a few times. CDR3 bases: TGTGCCAGCAGCATCACGGGGGACAGGGGCTCCTACGAGCAGTACTTC. Residues: CASSITGDRGSYEQYF. The genes are TRBV6-4 and TRBJ2-7; 10 bases are a match to TRBD1. V dropped 6 bases and J dropped 0; count of bases not matched to a gene: 8. The CDR3 length is 16 residues. The V gene's germline CDR1 is MRHNA and CDR2 SNTAGT.

The chain is built from TRBV6-5 and TRBJ2-5; 10 nucleotides match TRBD1. Germline V lookup: CDR1 MNHEY, CDR2 SVGAGI. Trimming took 6 bases from V and 4 from J; bases not matched to a gene: 5. The CDR3 totals 14 residues. CDR3: CASRTGGFSETQYF. The CDR3, as DNA: TGTGCCAGCAGGACAGGGGGCTTTTCAGAGACCCAGTACTTC.

The chain combines TRBV14 with TRBJ1-3; D perhaps matches TRBD1 (5 bases). CDR3 length: 17 amino acids. Trimming took off 3 bases at V and 8 bases at J, with 23 bases between the two ends. The germline V gene has CDR1 SGHDN and CDR2 FVKESK. The CDR3 DNA reads as TGTGCCAGCAGCCAGATCGTGGGACCGTCTCTGGGGGACACCATATATTTT. Translation: CASSQIVGPSLGDTIYF.

This rearrangement joins TRBV28 to TRBJ2-6, with a tentative D call TRBD2 (5 bases). With 2 bases removed from V and 0 bases from J, the gap between germline ends came to 14 bases. CDR3 size: 18 residues. From germline, CDR1 is MDHEN and CDR2 SYDVKM. CDR3 amino acids: CASSLIGRGFSGANVLTF. The CDR3 nucleotides are TGTGCCAGCAGTTTAATTGGACGGGGTTTCTCTGGGGCCAACGTCCTGACTTTC.

This chain connects TRBV10-3 to TRBJ2-7; D remains unclear. With 7 bases removed from V and 1 base from J, the gap between germline ends came to 5 bases. Germline V lookup: CDR1 ENHRY, CDR2 SYGVKD. This CDR3 spans 11 amino acids. CDR3 nucleotides: TGTGCCATCAAGTCATCCTACGAGCAGTACTTC. This gives the protein CAIKSSYEQYF.

The V gene is TRBV27, the J gene TRBJ1-1, with TRBD1 identical over 7 bases. In germline, CDR1 is MNHEY, CDR2 SMNVEV (reference sequence). This CDR3 region has 14 residues. The trim removed 5 bases at V and 0 bases at J, leaving 3 bases unmatched. CDR3 bases: TGTGCCAGCAGTCCAGGGGGGTTGAACACTGAAGCTTTCTTT. Amino acid sequence: CASSPGGLNTEAFF.

The chain recombines TRBV2 with TRBJ2-1, with TRBD2 matching over 11 bases. Germline CDR1 is SNHLY and CDR2 is FYNNEI. The CDR3 is made up of 15 amino acids. V was pared by 8 bases and J by 7 bases, with 10 bases of the junction left unmatched. The CDR3 loop reads CASESSPSGGNEQFF. The CDR3 DNA follows: TGTGCCAGCGAATCCAGCCCTAGCGGGGGGAATGAGCAGTTCTTC.

The J gene is TRBJ1-1, the V gene TRBV7-8, with a weak D call TRBD1 (5 bases). Between the trimmed V and J ends, which lost 1 base and 6 bases, there was a span of 15 bases. This CDR3 comprises 15 residues. The germline V gene has CDR1 SGHVS and CDR2 FQNEAQ. The DNA of the CDR3 is TGTGCCAGCAGCTTAGGGTTTGGGGCGTCTTCTGAAGCTTTCTTT. Translation: CASSLGFGASSEAFF.

This sequence joins TRBV3-1 (or the pseudogene TRBV3-2) and TRBJ2-3; 11 positions agree with TRBD2. Germline-derived CDR1 and CDR2 are LGHDT and YNNKEL (reference sequence). This CDR3 region has 16 residues. V gave up 1 base and J gave up 5 bases; unmatched junction bases: 5. The CDR3 sequence: CASSQALAGGLDTQYF. The CDR3, as DNA: TGTGCCAGCAGCCAAGCCTTAGCGGGGGGGCTAGATACGCAGTATTTT.

This chain joins TRBV10-3 and TRBJ1-5; TRBD1 matches 7 bases. This CDR3 has 13 amino acids. The V gene end was trimmed by 4 bases and the J gene end by 4 bases; junction bases not matched to a gene: 1. Germline V gene data show CDR1 as ENHRY and CDR2 as SYGVKD. CDR3 protein: CAISGDRNQPQHF. The DNA for the CDR3 is TGTGCCATCAGTGGGGACAGAAATCAGCCCCAGCATTTT.